This T cell receptor beta chain stems from a study of cytomegalovirus exposure and HLA in healthy donors. At the level of the study: From donors who were HLA-typed, an early data release held 75 million to 85 million unique TCRs. Study-level points and caveats: Researchers left out some V segments, among them TRBV6-2 and TRBV6-3, as indistinguishable. V- and J-gene trimming in TCR beta was tied to a missense DCLRE1C variant by an analysis performed later.

Primers for the PCR totalled 60 Vbeta and 13 Jbeta. Sequencing was performed with immunoSEQ multiplex PCR; in TCRdb, only in-frame clones are kept and a portion is missing. The sample contains approximately 170,000 clones, 75% to 90% of which appear only once. Details on this clone: The antigen remains unidentified.

This CDR3 has 14 amino acids. CDR1 and CDR2 (germline): SGHNT, YENEEA. Trimming took off 5 bases at V and 7 bases at J, with 16 bases between the two ends. The sample consisted of PBMCs. The TCR was taken from a male donor in good health and CMV-seronegative. V gene TRBV11-3 combines with J gene TRBJ2-3; D is uncertain. In DNA, the CDR3 is TGTGCCAGCAGCGGGTCAATTCTGGGCAATACGCAGTATTTT. Residues: CASSGSILGNTQYF.